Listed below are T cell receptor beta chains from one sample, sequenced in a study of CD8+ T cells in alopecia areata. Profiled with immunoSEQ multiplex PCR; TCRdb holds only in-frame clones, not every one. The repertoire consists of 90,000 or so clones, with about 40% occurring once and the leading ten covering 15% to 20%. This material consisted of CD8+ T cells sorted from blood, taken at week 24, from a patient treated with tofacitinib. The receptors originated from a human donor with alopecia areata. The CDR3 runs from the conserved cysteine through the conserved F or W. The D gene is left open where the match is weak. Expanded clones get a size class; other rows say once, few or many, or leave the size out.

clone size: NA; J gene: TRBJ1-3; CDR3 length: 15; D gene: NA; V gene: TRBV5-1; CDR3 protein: CASSISGSSGNTIYF; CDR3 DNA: TGCGCCAGCAGCATTTCAGGGAGCTCTGGAAACACCATATATTTT
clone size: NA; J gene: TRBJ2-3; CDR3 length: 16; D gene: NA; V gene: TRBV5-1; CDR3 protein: CASSLDRGASTDTQYF; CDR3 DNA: TGCGCCAGCAGCTTGGATCGGGGGGCGAGCACAGATACGCAGTATTTT
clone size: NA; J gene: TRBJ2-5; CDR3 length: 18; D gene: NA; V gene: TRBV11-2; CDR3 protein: CASSLEARGTFVLETQYF; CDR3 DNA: TGTGCCAGCAGCTTAGAGGCCCGCGGGACTTTCGTTCTAGAGACCCAGTACTTC
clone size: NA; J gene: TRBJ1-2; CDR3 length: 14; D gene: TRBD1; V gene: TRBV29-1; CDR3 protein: CSVALTGANYGYTF; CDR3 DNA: TGCAGCGTTGCCCTGACAGGGGCTAACTATGGCTACACCTTC
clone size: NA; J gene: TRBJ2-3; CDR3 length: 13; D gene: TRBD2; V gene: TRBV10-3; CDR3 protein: CAIGWGGRDTQYF; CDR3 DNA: TGTGCCATCGGTTGGGGGGGGAGAGATACGCAGTATTTT
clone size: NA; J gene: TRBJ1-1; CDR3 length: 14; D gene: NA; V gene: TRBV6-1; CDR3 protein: CASTIWGLNAEAFF; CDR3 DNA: TGTGCCAGTACAATTTGGGGGCTGAACGCTGAAGCTTTCTTT
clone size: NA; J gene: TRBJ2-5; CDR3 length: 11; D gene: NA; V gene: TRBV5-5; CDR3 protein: CASSSPDQQYF; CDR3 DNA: TGTGCCAGCAGCTCCCCGGATCAACAGTACTTC
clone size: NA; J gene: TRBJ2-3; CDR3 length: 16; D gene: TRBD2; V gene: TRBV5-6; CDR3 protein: CASSPTSGSTSDTQYF; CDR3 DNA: TGTGCCAGCAGTCCGACTAGCGGGAGTACCTCAGATACGCAGTATTTT
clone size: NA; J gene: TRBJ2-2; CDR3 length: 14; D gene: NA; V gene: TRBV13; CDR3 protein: CASSLGHNTGELLF; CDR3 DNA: TGTGCCAGCAGCTTAGGCCACAACACCGGGGAGCTGCTTTTT
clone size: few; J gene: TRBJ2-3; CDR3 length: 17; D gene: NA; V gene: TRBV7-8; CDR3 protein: CASSPLPGLLERDTQYF; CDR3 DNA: TGTGCCAGCAGCCCTCTCCCGGGACTTTTGGAGAGAGATACGCAGTATTTT
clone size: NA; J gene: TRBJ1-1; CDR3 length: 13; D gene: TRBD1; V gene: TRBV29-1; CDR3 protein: CSVLTGRNTEAFF; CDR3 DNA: TGCAGCGTCCTGACAGGGAGAAACACTGAAGCTTTCTTT
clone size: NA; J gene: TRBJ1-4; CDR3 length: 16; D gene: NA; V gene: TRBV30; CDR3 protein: CAWSVRGGAVNEKLFF; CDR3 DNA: TGTGCCTGGAGTGTACGAGGAGGGGCGGTTAATGAAAAACTGTTTTTT
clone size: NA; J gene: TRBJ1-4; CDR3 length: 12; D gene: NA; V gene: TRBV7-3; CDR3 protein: CASSVDGEKLFF; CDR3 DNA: TGTGCCAGCAGCGTGGACGGCGAAAAACTGTTTTTT
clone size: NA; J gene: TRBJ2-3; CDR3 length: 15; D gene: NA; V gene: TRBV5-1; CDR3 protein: CASSLIGTSTDTQYF; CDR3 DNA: TGCGCCAGCAGCTTGATCGGGACTAGCACAGATACGCAGTATTTT
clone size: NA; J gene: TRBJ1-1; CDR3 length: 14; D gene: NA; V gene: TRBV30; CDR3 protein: CAWSVLIKDTEAFF; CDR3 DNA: TGTGCCTGGAGTGTACTCATAAAAGACACTGAAGCTTTCTTT
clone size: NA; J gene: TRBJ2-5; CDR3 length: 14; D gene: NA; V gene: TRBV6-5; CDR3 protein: CASSYVRVQETQYF; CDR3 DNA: TGTGCCAGCAGTTACGTCAGGGTCCAAGAGACCCAGTACTTC
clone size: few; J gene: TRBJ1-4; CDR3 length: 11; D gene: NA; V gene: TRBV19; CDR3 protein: CASSTGRELFF; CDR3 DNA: TGTGCCAGTAGTACAGGGAGAGAACTGTTTTTT
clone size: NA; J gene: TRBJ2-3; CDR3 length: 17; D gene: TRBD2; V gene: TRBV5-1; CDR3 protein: CASSLVPSGRAIDTQYF; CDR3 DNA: TGCGCCAGCAGCTTGGTACCCAGCGGGAGGGCCATAGATACGCAGTATTTT
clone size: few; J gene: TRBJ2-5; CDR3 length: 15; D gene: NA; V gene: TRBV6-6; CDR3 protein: CASSYSRGYQETQYF; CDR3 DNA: TGTGCCAGCAGTTACTCCAGGGGCTATCAAGAGACCCAGTACTTC
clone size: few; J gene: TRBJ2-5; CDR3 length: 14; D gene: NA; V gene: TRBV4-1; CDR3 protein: CASSQDGSRGTQYF; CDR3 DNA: TGCGCCAGCAGCCAAGATGGCTCACGGGGGACCCAGTACTTC